The 5 T cell receptor beta chains given below trace back to one sample, sequenced in a study of CD8 T cells in Susac syndrome. Roughly 0.45 to 1 ug RNA was reverse transcribed with random hexamers. TCRdb re-analysed the immunoSEQ multiplex PCR reads in MiXCR, keeping a single row per CDR3 protein. The repertoire has 150,000 to 200,000 distinct CDR3 sequences, 93% of them found once; the top ten carry 0.12% to 0.15%. Material: CD4+ T cells from PBMCs. These TCRs come from a human donor in good health.

This chain connects TRBV12-5 to TRBJ2-7; D is perhaps TRBD2 (5 bases). Between the trimmed V and J ends, which lost 7 bases and 0 bases, there was a span of 10 bases. Looked up from germline, CDR1 is LGHNT and CDR2 is FRNRAP. The CDR3 extends over 13 amino acids. CDR3 DNA: TGTGCTAGTGTTGCCCGGGACTCCTACGAGCAGTACTTC. This translates into CASVARDSYEQYF.

Here the CDR3 reads CASSFGQTETQYF. DNA of the CDR3: TGTGCCAGCAGCTTTGGACAGACAGAGACCCAGTACTTC. The gene calls are TRBV7-3 and TRBJ2-5; maybe TRBD1 (6 bases). In germline, CDR1 is SGHTA, CDR2 FQGTGA. The CDR3 has 13 residues. Deletions cut 3 bases from V and 4 bases from J, with 9 bases between.

This chain connects TRBV10-3 to TRBJ2-7; 7 positions agree with TRBD2. CDR3 size: 16 residues. Trimming took 3 bases from V and 1 from J; bases not matched to a gene: 9. Germline V gene sequence: CDR1 ENHRY, CDR2 SYGVKD. CDR3 nucleotides: TGTGCCATCAGTGAAGGTTGGGAGGGTGGGTCCTACGAGCAGTACTTC. It is translated as CAISEGWEGGSYEQYF.

The V and J genes are TRBV6-6 and TRBJ1-5, with a tentative D call TRBD1 (5 bases). CDR1 is MNHNY, CDR2 SVGAGI, per germline (reference sequence). This CDR3 has 14 amino acids. V lost 7 bases, J lost 9 bases, and 19 bases lay in between. The CDR3 is CASTSGGSGGPQHF. The CDR3 DNA reads as TGTGCCAGCACCTCCGGAGGTTCTGGGGGGCCCCAGCATTTT.

This chain joins TRBV12-3 or TRBV12-4 and TRBJ1-1; a possible D gene is TRBD1 (5 bases). The V and J ends lost 1 base and 5 bases respectively, with 11 bases between them. The CDR3 consists of 14 residues. The CDR3, as DNA: TGTGCCAGCAGTTTAGGGGGGGAGTGGACTGAAGCTTTCTTT. Amino acids: CASSLGGEWTEAFF.